The sample holds a few counts of the clone carrying this TCR beta chain. Its specificity is not known. This record comes from a study of T cell repertoires in cytomegalovirus infection. Study-level background: CMV epitopes used comprised recently identified HLA-C-restricted ones and well-studied HLA-B-restricted ones. Study-level results: Ex vivo, HLA-C-restricted CMV-specific TCR beta clonotypes prevailed over the rest of the response.

TCRdb reprocessed the reads via MiXCR and lists one record per CDR3 protein. The sample has about 330,000 distinct CDR3 sequences, about 35% seen once. Germline V gives CDR1 LNHDA, CDR2 SQIVND (reference sequence). CDR3 length equals 13 residues. Trimming pared 10 bases from V and 5 bases from J, leaving 15 bases between. The sample in question was cultured PBMCs, obtained from culture after CMV antigen stimulation. This chain uses TRBV19 with TRBJ2-1, with D maybe TRBD2 (5 bases). The clonotype comes from a human donor in good health (CMV status not recorded). Some clones in this sample may be carry-over from other donors' samples. CDR3 residues: CATGNRANNEQFF. The CDR3, as DNA: TGTGCCACCGGGAATAGGGCTAACAATGAGCAGTTCTTC.